This TCR beta chain was obtained from a study of T cells in Graves' hyperthyroidism and ophthalmopathy. This clonotype was counted at least ten times. RNA transcripts were the template for amplifying TCR beta CDR3 regions. First-round RT-PCR targeting the TCR CDR3 was performed with the HTBI primer set. TCRdb re-derived calls from the multiplex PCR reads in MiXCR, one entry per CDR3 protein. This table has around 300,000 distinct CDR3 sequences, about 13% appearing once. This CDR3 is built from 15 residues. V lost 6 bases and J 7 bases, leaving 19 bases between the germline ends. Germline CDR1 and CDR2: LNHDA and SQIVND (reference sequence).

The TCR comes from a woman aged 40-49 years with Graves' ophthalmopathy. Material: blood. The rearrangement uses TRBV19 and TRBJ1-5, with D perhaps matching TRBD1 (6 bases). CDR3 nucleotides: TGTGCCAGTAGCCCGTCGAGGGGGGAACGGCAGCCCCAGCATTTT. This sequence encodes CASSPSRGERQPQHF. Variable domain in full (rest from reference TRBV19 and TRBJ1-5): DGGITQSPKYLFRKEGQNVTLSCEQNLNHDAMYWYRQDPGQGLRLIYYSQIVNDFQKGDIAEGYSVSREKKESFPLTVTSAQKNPTAFYLCASSPSRGERQPQHFGDGTRLSIL.